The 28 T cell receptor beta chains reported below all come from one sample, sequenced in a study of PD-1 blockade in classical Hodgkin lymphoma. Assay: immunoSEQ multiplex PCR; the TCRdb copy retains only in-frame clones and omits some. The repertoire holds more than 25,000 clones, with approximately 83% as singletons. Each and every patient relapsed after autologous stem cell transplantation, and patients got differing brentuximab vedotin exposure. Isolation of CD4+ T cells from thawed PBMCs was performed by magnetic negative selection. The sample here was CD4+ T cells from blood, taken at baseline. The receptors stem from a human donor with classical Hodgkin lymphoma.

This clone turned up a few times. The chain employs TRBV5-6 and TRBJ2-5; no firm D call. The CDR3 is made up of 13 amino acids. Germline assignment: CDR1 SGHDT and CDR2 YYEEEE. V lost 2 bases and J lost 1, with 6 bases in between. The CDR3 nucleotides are TGTGCCAGCAGCTTAGGTGGCCAAGAGACCCAGTACTTC. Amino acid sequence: CASSLGGQETQYF.

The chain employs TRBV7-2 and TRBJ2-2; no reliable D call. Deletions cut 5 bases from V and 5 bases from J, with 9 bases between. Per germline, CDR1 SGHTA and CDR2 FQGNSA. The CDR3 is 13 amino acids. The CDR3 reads CASSGAGTGELFF. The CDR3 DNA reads TGTGCCAGCAGCGGCGCCGGGACCGGGGAGCTGTTTTTT. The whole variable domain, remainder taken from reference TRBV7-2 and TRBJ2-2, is GAGVSQSPSNKVTEKGKDVELRCDPISGHTALYWYRQSLGQGLEFLIYFQGNSAPDKSGLPSDRFSAERTGGSVSTLTIQRTQQEDSAVYLCASSGAGTGELFFGEGSRLTVL.

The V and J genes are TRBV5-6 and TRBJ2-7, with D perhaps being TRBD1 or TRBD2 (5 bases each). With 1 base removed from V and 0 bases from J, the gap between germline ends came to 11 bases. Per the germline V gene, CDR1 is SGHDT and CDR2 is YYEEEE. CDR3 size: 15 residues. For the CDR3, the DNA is TGTGCCAGCAGCTTGCTTGGGGGTTACTCCTACGAGCAGTACTTC. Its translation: CASSLLGGYSYEQYF.

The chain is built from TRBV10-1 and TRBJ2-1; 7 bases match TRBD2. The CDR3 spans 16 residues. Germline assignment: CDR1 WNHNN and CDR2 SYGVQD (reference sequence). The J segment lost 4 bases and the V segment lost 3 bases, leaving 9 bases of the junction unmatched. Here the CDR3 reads CASSDFGLAEYNEQFF. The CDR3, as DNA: TGCGCCAGCAGTGACTTCGGGCTAGCGGAGTACAATGAGCAGTTCTTC.

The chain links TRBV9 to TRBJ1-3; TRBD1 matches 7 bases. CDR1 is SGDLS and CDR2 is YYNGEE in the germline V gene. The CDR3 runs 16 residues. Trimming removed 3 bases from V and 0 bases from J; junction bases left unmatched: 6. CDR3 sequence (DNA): TGTGCCAGCAGCGCCACCGGACAGGCCTCTGGAAACACCATATATTTT. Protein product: CASSATGQASGNTIYF.

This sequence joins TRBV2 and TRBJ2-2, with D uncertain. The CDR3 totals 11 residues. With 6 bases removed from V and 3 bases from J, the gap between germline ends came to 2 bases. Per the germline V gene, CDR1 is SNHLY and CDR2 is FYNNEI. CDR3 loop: CASRDTGELFF. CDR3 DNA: TGTGCCAGCAGGGACACCGGGGAGCTGTTTTTT.

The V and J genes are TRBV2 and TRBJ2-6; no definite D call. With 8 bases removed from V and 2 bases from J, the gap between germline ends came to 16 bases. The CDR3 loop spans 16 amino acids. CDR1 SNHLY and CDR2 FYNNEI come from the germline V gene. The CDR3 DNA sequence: TGTGCCAGCGGTGCCGGGCGTCTAGCTGGGGCCAACGTCCTGACTTTC. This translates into CASGAGRLAGANVLTF.

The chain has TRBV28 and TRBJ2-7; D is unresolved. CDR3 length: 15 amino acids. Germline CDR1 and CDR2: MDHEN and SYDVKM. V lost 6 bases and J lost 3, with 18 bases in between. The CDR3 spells CASSRPGRTGYEQYF. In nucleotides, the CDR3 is TGTGCCAGCAGCCGCCCGGGCCGGACGGGCTACGAGCAGTACTTC.

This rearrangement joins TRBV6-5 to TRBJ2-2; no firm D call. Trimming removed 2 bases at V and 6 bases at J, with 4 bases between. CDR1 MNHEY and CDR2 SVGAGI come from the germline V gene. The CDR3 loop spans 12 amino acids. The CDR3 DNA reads TGTGCCAGCAGTTACGGGGCCGGGGAGCTGTTTTTT. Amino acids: CASSYGAGELFF.

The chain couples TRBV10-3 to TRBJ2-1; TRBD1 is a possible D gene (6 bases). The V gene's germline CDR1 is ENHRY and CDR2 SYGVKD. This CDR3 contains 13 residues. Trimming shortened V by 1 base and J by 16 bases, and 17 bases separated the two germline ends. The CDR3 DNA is TGTGCCATCAGTGAGTATGGGGGCGATGGGCATTTCTTC. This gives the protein CAISEYGGDGHFF.

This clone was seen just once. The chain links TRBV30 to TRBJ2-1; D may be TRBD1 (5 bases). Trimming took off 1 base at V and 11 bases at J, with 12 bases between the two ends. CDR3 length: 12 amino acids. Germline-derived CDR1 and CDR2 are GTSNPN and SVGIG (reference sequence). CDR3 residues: CAWSAQGLQQFF. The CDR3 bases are TGTGCCTGGAGTGCTCAGGGCCTACAGCAGTTCTTC.

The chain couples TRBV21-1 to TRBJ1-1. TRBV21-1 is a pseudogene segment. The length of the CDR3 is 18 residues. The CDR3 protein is CASSKEGLPELMNTEAFF. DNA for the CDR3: TGTGCCAGCAGCAAAGAAGGACTGCCGGAACTCATGAACACTGAAGCTTTCTTT.

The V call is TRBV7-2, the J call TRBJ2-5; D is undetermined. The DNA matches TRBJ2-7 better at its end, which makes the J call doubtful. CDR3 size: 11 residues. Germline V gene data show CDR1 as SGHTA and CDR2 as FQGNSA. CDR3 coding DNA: TGTGCCAGCAGCTTATATCGCGAGCAGTACTTC. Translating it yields CASSLYREQYF.

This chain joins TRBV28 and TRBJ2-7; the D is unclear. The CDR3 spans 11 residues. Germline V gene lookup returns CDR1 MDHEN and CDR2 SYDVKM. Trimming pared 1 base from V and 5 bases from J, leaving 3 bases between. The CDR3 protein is CASSLSHEQYF. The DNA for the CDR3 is TGTGCCAGCAGTTTATCCCACGAGCAGTACTTC.

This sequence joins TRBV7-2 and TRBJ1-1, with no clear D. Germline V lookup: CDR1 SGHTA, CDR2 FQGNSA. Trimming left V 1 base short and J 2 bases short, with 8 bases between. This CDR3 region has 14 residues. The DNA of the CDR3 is TGTGCCAGCAGCTTAGTACGGACCAACACTGAAGCTTTCTTT. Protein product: CASSLVRTNTEAFF.

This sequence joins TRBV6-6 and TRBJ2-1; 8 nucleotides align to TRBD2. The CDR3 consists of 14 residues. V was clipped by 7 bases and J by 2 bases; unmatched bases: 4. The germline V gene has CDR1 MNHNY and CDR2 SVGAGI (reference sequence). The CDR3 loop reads CASKRREAYNEQFF. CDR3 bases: TGTGCCAGCAAACGGCGGGAGGCCTACAATGAGCAGTTCTTC.

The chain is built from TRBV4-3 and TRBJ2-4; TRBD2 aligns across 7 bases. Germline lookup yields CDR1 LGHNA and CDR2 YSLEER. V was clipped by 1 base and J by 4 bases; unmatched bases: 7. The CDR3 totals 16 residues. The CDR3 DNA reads TGCGCCAGCAGCCAAGCCCCCCTAGCGGAGAAAAACATTCAGTACTTC. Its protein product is CASSQAPLAEKNIQYF.

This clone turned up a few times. The CDR3 region has the DNA TGTGCCTGGGGAGGGACAGGGCTCCTGAACACTGAAGCTTTCTTT. It translates to CAWGGTGLLNTEAFF. V gene TRBV30 combines with J gene TRBJ1-1, with 9 bases aligning to TRBD1. The CDR3 has 15 amino acids. V lost 5 bases, J lost 0 bases, and 7 bases stayed unmatched. Germline assignment: CDR1 GTSNPN and CDR2 SVGIG (reference sequence).

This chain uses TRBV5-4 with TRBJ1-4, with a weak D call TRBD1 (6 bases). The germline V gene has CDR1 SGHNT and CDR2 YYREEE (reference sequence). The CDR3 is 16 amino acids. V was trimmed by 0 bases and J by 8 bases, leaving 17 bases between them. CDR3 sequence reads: CASSLGPGTNGEKLFF. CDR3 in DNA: TGTGCCAGCAGCTTGGGGCCCGGGACAAACGGGGAAAAACTGTTTTTT.

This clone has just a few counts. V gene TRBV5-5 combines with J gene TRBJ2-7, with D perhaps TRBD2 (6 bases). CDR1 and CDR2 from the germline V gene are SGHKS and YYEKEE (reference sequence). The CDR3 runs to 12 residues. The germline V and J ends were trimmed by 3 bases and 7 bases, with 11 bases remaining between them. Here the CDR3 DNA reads TGTGCCAGCAGCTCCCCGGGGAGGGAGCAGTACTTC. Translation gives CASSSPGREQYF. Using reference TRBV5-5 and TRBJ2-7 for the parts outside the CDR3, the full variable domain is DAGVTQSPTHLIKTRGQQVTLRCSPISGHKSVSWYQQVLGQGPQFIFQYYEKEERGRGNFPDRFSARQFPNYSSELNVNALLLGDSALYLCASSSPGREQYFGPGTRLTVT.

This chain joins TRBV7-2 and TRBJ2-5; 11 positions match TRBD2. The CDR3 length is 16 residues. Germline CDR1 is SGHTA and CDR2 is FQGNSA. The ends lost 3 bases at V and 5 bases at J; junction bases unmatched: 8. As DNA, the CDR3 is TGTGCCAGCAGCTTGGGTAGCGGGAGGGCCGGGGAGACCCAGTACTTC. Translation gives CASSLGSGRAGETQYF.

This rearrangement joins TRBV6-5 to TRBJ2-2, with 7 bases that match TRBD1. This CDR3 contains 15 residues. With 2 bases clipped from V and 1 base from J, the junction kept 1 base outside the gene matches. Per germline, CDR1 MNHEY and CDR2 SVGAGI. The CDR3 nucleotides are TGTGCCAGCAGTTACGACAGGGTGAACACCGGGGAGCTGTTTTTT. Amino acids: CASSYDRVNTGELFF.

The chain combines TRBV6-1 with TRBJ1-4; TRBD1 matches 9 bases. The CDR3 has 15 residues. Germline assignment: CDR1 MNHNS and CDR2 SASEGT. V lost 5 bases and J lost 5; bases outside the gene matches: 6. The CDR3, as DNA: TGTGCCAGCAGTACTCCGGGACAGGGAAATGAAAAACTGTTTTTT. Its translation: CASSTPGQGNEKLFF.

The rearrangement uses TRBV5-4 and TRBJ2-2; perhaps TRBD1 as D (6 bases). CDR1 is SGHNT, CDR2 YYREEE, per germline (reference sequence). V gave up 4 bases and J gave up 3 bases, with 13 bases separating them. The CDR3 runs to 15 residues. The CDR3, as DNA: TGTGCCAGCAGCCTGGGGGCAGGTGACACCGGGGAGCTGTTTTTT. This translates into CASSLGAGDTGELFF.

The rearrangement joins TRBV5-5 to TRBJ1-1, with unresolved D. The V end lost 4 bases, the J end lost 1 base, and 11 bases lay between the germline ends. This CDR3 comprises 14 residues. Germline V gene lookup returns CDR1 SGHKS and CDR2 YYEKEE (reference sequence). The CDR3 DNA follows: TGTGCCAGCAGCCCTCGTAAGGGGAACACTGAAGCTTTCTTT. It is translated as CASSPRKGNTEAFF.

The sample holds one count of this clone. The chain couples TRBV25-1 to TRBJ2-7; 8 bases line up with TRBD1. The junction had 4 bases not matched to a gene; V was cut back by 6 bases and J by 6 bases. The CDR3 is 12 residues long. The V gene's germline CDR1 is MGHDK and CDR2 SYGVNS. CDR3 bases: TGTGCCAGCAGAAAACAGGGGGGCGAGCAGTACTTC. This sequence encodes CASRKQGGEQYF.

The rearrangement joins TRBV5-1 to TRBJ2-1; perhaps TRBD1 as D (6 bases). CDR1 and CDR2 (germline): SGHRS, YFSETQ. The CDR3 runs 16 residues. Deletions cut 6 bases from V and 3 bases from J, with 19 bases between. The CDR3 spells CASKPGVEKVYNEQFF. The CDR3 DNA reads TGCGCCAGCAAGCCAGGGGTGGAGAAAGTCTACAATGAGCAGTTCTTC.

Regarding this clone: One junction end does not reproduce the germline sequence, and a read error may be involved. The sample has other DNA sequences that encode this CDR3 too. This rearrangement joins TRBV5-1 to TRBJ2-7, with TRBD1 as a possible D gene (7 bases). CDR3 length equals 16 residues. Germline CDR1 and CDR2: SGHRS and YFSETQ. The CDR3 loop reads CASSLGQGGLEDEQYF. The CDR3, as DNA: TGCGCCAGTAGCTTGGGGCAGGGGGGCCTGGAGGACGAGCAGTACTTC. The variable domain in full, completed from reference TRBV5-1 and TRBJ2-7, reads KAGVTQTPRYLIKTRGQQVTLSCSPISGHRSVSWYQQTPGQGLQFLFEYFSETQRNKGNFPGRFSGRQFSNSRSEMNVSTLELGDSALYLCASSLGQGGLEDEQYFGPGTRLTVT.